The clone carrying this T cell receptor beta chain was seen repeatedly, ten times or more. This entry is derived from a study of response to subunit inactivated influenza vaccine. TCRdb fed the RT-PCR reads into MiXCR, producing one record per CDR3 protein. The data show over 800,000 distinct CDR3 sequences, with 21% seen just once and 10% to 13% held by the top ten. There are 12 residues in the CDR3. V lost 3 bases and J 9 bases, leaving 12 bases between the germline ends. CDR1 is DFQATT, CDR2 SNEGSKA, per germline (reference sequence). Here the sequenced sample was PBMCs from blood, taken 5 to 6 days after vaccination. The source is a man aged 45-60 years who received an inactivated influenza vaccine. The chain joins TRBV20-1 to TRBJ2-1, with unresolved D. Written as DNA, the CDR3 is TGCAGTGCTAGGGTTAGGGCGCGTGAGCAGTTCTTC. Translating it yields CSARVRAREQFF.